The source of this TCR beta chain is a study of beta chain features in type 1 diabetes. V was clipped by 3 bases and J by 5 bases; unmatched bases: 4. Per germline, CDR1 SEHNR and CDR2 FQNEAQ (reference sequence). The CDR3 spans 13 residues. The whole isolated RNA underwent reverse transcription, so sequencing captured expressed TCRB transcripts. Naive, central memory and regulatory T cell samples yielded approximately 3.3 million reads on average. The method was immunoSEQ multiplex PCR; TCRdb's version includes in-frame clones alone and lacks a portion of them. Of under 950,000 clones in the sample, roughly 16% were seen once. This clone has only a few counts.

The specimen was naive CD4+ T cells from blood. This TCR was recovered from a woman under 30 in good health. The gene calls are TRBV7-9 and TRBJ2-7; 7 bases are shared with TRBD2. CDR3 in amino acids: CASSFRGVDEQYF. Written as DNA, the CDR3 is TGTGCCAGCAGCTTCCGGGGGGTCGACGAGCAGTACTTC. The complete variable domain, with remaining parts taken from reference TRBV7-9 and TRBJ2-7, reads DTGVSQNPRHKITKRGQNVTFRCDPISEHNRLYWYRQTLGQGPEFLTYFQNEAQLEKSRLLSDRFSAERPKGSFSTLEIQRTEQGDSAMYLCASSFRGVDEQYFGPGTRLTVT.